This TCR beta chain was identified in a study of Ad26.COV2.S vaccination and SARS-CoV-2 variants. For the study at large: Into the muscle, Ad26.COV2.S was dosed once or twice, 56 days apart.

As for treatment: roughly 19 received Ad26.COV2.S at low or high dose, single or two shots; several received placebo; per-sample allocation not given. At day 63 after the first vaccine or placebo injection, samples were drawn. This clone occurred once. Measured with immunoSEQ multiplex PCR; TCRdb has only the in-frame clones, and not every one. The repertoire holds around 300,000 clones, with more than 85% as singletons. The CDR3 sequence is 17 residues long. The germline V gene has CDR1 SGHNT and CDR2 YENEEA. V was clipped by 0 bases and J by 3 bases, with 15 bases between them. This chain connects TRBV11-3 to TRBJ2-1, with D perhaps TRBD2 (7 bases). The sequences come from peripheral blood, collected in a trial of Ad26.COV2.S vaccine versus placebo. This TCR was sampled from a person aged 18-60 years who received the Ad26.COV2.S COVID-19 vaccine or a placebo. CDR3 amino acids: CASSLDPSGEGYNEQFF. The CDR3 DNA reads as TGTGCCAGCAGCTTAGACCCCTCAGGGGAGGGCTACAATGAGCAGTTCTTC.